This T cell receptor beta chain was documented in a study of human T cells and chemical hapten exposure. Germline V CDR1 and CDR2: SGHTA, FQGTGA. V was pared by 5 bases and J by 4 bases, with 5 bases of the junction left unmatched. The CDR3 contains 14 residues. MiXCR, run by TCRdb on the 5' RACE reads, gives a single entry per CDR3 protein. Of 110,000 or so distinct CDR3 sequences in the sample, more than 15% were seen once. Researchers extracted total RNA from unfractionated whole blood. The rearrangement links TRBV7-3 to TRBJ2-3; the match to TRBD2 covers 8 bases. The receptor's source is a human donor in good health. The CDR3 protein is CASSKGTRPDTQYF. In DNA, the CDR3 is TGTGCCAGCAGCAAAGGGACTAGACCAGATACGCAGTATTTT.